One and the same sample provided the 3 T cell receptor beta chains below, sequenced in a study of T cells in Graves' hyperthyroidism and ophthalmopathy. RNA transcripts served as the template for amplifying TCR beta CDR3 regions. HTBI primers were the set used in a first-round RT-PCR of the TCR CDR3. Using its own MiXCR run on the multiplex PCR reads, TCRdb lists one record per CDR3 protein. The data show nearly 600,000 distinct CDR3 sequences, with around 13% seen just once and roughly 5.7% held by the top ten. Sample: blood. These receptors came from a woman under 40 with Graves' hyperthyroidism that later progressed to Graves' ophthalmopathy.

This clonotype has ten or more counts. This rearrangement joins TRBV29-1 to TRBJ2-3; perhaps TRBD2 as D (5 bases). Trimming left V 2 bases short and J 0 bases short, with 15 bases between. CDR1 and CDR2 from the germline V gene are SQVTM and ANQGSEA. The CDR3 runs to 16 residues. The chain's CDR3 is CSVERRLATSTDTQYF. The CDR3 nucleotides are TGCAGCGTTGAACGTCGGCTAGCCACTAGCACAGATACGCAGTATTTT.

This clonotype appeared many times. The J gene is TRBJ1-2, the V gene TRBV6-5; D might be TRBD1 (5 bases). This CDR3 is built from 17 residues. CDR1 and CDR2 (germline): MNHEY, SVGAGI. Trimming shortened V by 2 bases and J by 5 bases, and 21 bases separated the two germline ends. The CDR3 bases are TGTGCCAGCAGTTACCATTCCCAGGGAGGGGACTCTTATGGCTACACCTTC. This translates into CASSYHSQGGDSYGYTF.

Only a few counts were recorded for this clonotype. The V and J genes are TRBV27 and TRBJ1-1, with 12 bases fitting TRBD1. The V gene end was trimmed by 5 bases and the J gene end by 3 bases; junction bases not matched to a gene: 7. This CDR3 spans 16 amino acids. Per germline, CDR1 MNHEY and CDR2 SMNVEV (reference sequence). CDR3 region: CASSGGTGGPDTEAFF. CDR3 coding DNA: TGTGCCAGCAGTGGCGGGACAGGGGGCCCGGACACTGAAGCTTTCTTT.